Below, 3 T cell receptor beta chains from the same sample are listed, as sequenced in a study of blood T cell repertoires in COVID-19. Profiled with immunoSEQ multiplex PCR; TCRdb holds only in-frame clones, not every one. The table lists about 300,000 clones, about 90% of them singletons. The sequencing sample was made of peripheral blood. Source of these receptors: a woman aged 25 to 45 with COVID-19, enrolled during active disease.

V usage is TRBV5-5 and J usage is TRBJ1-2; D remains unclear. The CDR3 sequence is 18 residues long. Trimming removed 1 base from V and 6 bases from J, with 25 bases in between. CDR1 is SGHKS and CDR2 is YYEKEE in the germline V gene (reference sequence). In DNA form, the CDR3 reads TGTGCCAGCAGCTTGCGGGGATTTTGGAGCGCCGAGGATCATGGCTACACCTTC. It yields the protein CASSLRGFWSAEDHGYTF.

V and J are TRBV28 and TRBJ1-3; D gene unclear. Trimming took 5 bases from V and 0 from J, leaving 11 bases between them. Germline CDR1 reads MDHEN; CDR2 reads SYDVKM. The CDR3 contains 15 residues. The CDR3 region is CASSTTAASGNTIYF. In DNA, the CDR3 is TGTGCCAGCAGTACCACTGCCGCCTCTGGAAACACCATATATTTT. Filled out from reference TRBV28 and TRBJ1-3, the complete variable domain reads DVKVTQSSRYLVKRTGEKVFLECVQDMDHENMFWYRQDPGLGLRLIYFSYDVKMKEKGDIPEGYSVSREKKERFSLILESASTNQTSMYLCASSTTAASGNTIYFGEGSWLTVV.

The J gene is TRBJ1-5, the V gene TRBV4-1; a possible D gene is TRBD1 (6 bases). From germline, CDR1 is MGHRA and CDR2 YSYEKL. There are 16 residues in the CDR3. V lost 2 bases and J lost 1, with 12 bases in between. CDR3 loop: CASSQPTTGSNQPQHF. The CDR3, as DNA: TGCGCCAGCAGCCAACCCACGACAGGCAGCAATCAGCCCCAGCATTTT.